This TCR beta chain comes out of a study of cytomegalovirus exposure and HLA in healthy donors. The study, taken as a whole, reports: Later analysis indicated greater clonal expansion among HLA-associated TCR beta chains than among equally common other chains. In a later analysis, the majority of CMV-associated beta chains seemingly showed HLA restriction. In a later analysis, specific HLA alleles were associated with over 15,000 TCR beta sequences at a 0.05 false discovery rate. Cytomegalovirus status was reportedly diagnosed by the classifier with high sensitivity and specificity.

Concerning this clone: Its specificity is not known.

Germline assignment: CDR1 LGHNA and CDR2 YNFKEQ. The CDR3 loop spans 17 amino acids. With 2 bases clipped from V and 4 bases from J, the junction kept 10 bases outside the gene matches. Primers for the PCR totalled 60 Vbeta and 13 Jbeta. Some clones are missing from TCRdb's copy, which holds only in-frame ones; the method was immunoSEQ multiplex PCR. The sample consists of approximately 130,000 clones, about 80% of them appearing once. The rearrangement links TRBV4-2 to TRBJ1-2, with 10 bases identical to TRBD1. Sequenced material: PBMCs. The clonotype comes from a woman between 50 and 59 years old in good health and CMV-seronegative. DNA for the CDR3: TGTGCCAGCAGCCAACTTCTCCGGGACAGGGGCCTCTATGGCTACACCTTC. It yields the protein CASSQLLRDRGLYGYTF.